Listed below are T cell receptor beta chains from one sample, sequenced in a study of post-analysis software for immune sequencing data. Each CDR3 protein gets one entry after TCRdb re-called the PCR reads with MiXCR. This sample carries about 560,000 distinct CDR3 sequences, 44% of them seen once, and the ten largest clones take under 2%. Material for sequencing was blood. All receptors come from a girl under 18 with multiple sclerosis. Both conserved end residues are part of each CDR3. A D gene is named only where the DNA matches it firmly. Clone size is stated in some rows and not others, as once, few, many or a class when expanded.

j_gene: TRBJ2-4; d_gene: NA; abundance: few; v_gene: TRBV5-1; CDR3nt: TGCGCCAGCAGCTCCTCACGGACCAAAAGCATTCAGTACTTC; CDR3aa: CASSSSRTKSIQYF
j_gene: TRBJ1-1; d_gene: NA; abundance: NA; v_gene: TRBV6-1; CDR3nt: TGTGCCAGCATTTGGGGGAGTAGGACTGAAGCTTTCTTT; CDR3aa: CASIWGSRTEAFF
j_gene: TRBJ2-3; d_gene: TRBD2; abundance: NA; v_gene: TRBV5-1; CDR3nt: TGCGCCAGCAGCCCCCGGGGGGAAGGGCCAGATACGCAGTATTTT; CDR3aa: CASSPRGEGPDTQYF
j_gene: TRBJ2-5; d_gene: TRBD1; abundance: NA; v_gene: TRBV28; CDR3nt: TGTGCCAGCACCTTAGGACAGGTCCAAGAGACCCAGTACTTC; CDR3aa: CASTLGQVQETQYF
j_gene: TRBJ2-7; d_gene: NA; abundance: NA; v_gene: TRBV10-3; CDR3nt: TGTGCCATCAGTGAGTCGACTCGGTTGGGGCGCGAGCAGTACTTC; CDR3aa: CAISESTRLGREQYF
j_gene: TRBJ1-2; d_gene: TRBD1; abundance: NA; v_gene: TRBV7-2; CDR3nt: TGTGCCAGCAGCTCCCGACAGGGACTTTTGTATGGCTACACCTTC; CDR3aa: CASSSRQGLLYGYTF
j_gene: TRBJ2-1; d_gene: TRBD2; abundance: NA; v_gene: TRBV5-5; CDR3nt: TGTGCCAGCAGCTTGGAGCTAGCGGGATACTACAATGAGCAGTTCTTC; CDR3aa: CASSLELAGYYNEQFF
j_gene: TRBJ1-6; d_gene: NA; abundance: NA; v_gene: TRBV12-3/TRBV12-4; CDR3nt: TGTGCCAGCAGTTTGGACAATGCCAATTCACCCCTCCACTTT; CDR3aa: CASSLDNANSPLHF
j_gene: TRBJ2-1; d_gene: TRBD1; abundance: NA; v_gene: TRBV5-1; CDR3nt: TGCGCCAGCAGCTTGGAGGGGACAGGGGTTCCGATGGATGAGCAGTTCTTC; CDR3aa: CASSLEGTGVPMDEQFF
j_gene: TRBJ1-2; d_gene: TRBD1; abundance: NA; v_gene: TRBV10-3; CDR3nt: TGTGCCATCAGTGGGACAGGGGGCGAAGGCTATGGCTACACCTTC; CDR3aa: CAISGTGGEGYGYTF
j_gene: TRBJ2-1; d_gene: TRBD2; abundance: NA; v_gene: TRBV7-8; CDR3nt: TGTGCCAGCAGCTTAGGTTCAAGGAGACTAGCGGGCAATGAGCAGTTCTTC; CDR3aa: CASSLGSRRLAGNEQFF
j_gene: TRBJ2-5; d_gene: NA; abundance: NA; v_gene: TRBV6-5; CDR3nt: TGTGCCAGCGGACGTTCCGGGACTGACATGGGAGAGCAGTACTTC; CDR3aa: CASGRSGTDMGEQYF
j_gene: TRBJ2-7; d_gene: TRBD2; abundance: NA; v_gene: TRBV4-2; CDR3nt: TGTGCCAGCAGCCAAGAGGGGGGAGGGCGGGACGAGCAGTACTTC; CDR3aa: CASSQEGGGRDEQYF
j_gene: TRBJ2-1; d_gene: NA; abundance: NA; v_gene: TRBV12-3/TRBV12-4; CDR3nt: TGTGCCAGCAGCGATACCGACCTTTACAATGAGCAGTTCTTC; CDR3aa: CASSDTDLYNEQFF
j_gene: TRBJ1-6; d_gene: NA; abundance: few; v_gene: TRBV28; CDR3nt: TGTGCCAGCTCCCTAGGGGAGGCCCTCCACTTT; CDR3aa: CASSLGEALHF
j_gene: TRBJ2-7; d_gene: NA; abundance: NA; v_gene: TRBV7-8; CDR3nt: TGTGCCAGCAGCCCCTGGGCAGGGAAGGCCTACGAGCAGTACTTC; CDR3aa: CASSPWAGKAYEQYF
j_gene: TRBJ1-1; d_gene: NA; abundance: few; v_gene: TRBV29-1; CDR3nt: TGCAGCGTCGCGGGACTTCTATTAGACACTGAAGCTTTCTTT; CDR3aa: CSVAGLLLDTEAFF
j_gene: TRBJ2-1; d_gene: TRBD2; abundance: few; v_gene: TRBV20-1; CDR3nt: TGCAGTGCTAGACCGAGCGGGGGCTACAATGAGCAGTTCTTC; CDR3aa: CSARPSGGYNEQFF
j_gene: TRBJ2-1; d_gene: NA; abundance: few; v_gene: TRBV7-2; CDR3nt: TGTGCCAGCAGCCCCGGGCGGGCGGGCGCCCTAGAGCAGTTCTTC; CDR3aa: CASSPGRAGALEQFF
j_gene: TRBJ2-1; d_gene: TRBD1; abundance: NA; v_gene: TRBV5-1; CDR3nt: TGCGCCAGCAGCATCATCCATTCCGGGACAGTTGACAATGAGCAGTTCTTC; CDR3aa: CASSIIHSGTVDNEQFF
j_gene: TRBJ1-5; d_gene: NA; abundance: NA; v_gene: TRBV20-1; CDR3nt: TGCAGTGCTAGAGAAAGGACGGATTTTAATCAGCCCCAGCATTTT; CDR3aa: CSARERTDFNQPQHF
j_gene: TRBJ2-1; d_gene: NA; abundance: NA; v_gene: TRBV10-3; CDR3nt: TGTGCCATCAGTGAGTCCGCTGGGCGGCCTGGGGAGCAGTTCTTC; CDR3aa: CAISESAGRPGEQFF
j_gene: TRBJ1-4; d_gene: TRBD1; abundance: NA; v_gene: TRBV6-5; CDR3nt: TGTGCCAGTCAACAGGGGGCGATGGAAAAACTGTTTTTT; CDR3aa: CASQQGAMEKLFF
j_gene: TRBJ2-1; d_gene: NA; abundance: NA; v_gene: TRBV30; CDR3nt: TGTGCCTGGAGTCTCAACGGGATGAGCTCCTACAATGAGCGGTACTTC; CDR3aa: CAWSLNGMSSYNERYF
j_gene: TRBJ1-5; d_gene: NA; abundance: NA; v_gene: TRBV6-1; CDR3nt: TGTGCCAGCAGCGCGACAGCTTATAGCAATCAGCCCCAGCATTTT; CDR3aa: CASSATAYSNQPQHF
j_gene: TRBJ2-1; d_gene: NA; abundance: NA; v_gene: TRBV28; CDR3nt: TGTGCCAGCAGTTGGACGGGCAAAAATGAGCAGTTCTTC; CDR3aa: CASSWTGKNEQFF
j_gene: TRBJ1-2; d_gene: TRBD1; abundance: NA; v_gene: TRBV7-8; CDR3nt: TGTGCCAGCAGCTTAAGGGTACAGGGGGCGAGCTATGGCTACACCTTC; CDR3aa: CASSLRVQGASYGYTF
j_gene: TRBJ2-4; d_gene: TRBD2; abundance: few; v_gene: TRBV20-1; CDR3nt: TGCAGTGCTGAAAGTATCAGGACTAGCGGGGGAGTAGCCAAAAACATTCAGTACTTC; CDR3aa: CSAESIRTSGGVAKNIQYF
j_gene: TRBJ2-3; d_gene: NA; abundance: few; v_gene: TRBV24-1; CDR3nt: TGTGCCACCAGTGAGACCCAGGGGATCACAGATACGCAGTATTTT; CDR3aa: CATSETQGITDTQYF
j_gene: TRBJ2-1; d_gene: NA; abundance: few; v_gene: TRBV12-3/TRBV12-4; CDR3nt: TGTGCCAGCAGTTATCCGGGGGCTAGCAATGAGCAGTTCTTC; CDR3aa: CASSYPGASNEQFF
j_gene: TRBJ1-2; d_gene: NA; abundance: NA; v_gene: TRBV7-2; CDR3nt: TGTGCCAGCAGCTTAAATCCGGTCGGCAGGGGTTCCTATGGCTACACCTTC; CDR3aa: CASSLNPVGRGSYGYTF
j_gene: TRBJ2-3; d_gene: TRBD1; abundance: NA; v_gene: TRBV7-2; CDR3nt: TGTGCCAGCAGCGTACGACAGGGCCCCGGGTTTGGAGATACGCAGTATTTT; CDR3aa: CASSVRQGPGFGDTQYF
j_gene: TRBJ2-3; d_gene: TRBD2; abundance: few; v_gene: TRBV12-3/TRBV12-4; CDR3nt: TGTGCCAGCAGTTTAACGGGACTAGCGGGAGAAGAATCGGGGCCTCGCACAGATACGCAGTATTTT; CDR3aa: CASSLTGLAGEESGPRTDTQYF
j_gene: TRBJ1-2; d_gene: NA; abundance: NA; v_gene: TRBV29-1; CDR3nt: TGCAGCGTTCTGGGGAATTGGGATGGCTACACCTTC; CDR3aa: CSVLGNWDGYTF
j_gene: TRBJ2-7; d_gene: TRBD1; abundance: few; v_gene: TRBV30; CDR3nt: TGTGCCTGGAGCAGGGGACAGGGCAATTTATCGGGCGAGCAGTACTTC; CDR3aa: CAWSRGQGNLSGEQYF
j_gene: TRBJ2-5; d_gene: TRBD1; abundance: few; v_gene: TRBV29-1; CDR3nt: TGCAGCGCTGACAGGGGGCGAGAGACCCAGTACTTC; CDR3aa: CSADRGRETQYF
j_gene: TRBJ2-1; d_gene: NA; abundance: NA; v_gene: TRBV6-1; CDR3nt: TGTGCCACCATGGGGCAGGCCTACAATGAGCAGTTCTTC; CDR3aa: CATMGQAYNEQFF
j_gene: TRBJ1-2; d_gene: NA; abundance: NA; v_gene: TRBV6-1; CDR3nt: TGTGCCAGCAGTGCCGGGGGGGCCGCTGATACGACGGGGGGCTACACCTTC; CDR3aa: CASSAGGAADTTGGYTF
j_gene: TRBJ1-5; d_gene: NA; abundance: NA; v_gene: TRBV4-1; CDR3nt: TGCGCCAGCAGCCAGGGACCAGAGAGCAATCAGCCCCAGCATTTT; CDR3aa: CASSQGPESNQPQHF
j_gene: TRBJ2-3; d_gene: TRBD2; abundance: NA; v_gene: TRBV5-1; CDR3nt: TGCGCCAGCAGCTCAGCTCCCGGGACTAGCCCGCAGTATTTT; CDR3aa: CASSSAPGTSPQYF
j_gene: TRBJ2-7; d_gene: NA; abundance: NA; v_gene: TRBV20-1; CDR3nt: TGCAGTGCTAGATCCCCGCACTACGAGCAGTACTTC; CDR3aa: CSARSPHYEQYF
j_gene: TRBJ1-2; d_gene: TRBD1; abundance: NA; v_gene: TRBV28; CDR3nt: TGTGCCAGCAGTTTACAACAGGGGAGCTATGGCTACACCTTC; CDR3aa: CASSLQQGSYGYTF
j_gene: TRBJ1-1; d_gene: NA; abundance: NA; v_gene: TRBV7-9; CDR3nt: TGTGCCAGCTTGGGAGGGACGGATAACACTGAAGCTTTCTTT; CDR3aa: CASLGGTDNTEAFF
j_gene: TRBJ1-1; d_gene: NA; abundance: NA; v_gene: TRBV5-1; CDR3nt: TGCGCCAGCAGCTTGGATATAGGCGACAGCCTTAACACTGAAGCTTTCTTT; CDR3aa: CASSLDIGDSLNTEAFF
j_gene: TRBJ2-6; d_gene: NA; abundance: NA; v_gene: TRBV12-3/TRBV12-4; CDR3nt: TGTGCCAGCAGTTCTCCTCCCTCTGGGGCCAACGTCCTGACTTTC; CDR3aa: CASSSPPSGANVLTF
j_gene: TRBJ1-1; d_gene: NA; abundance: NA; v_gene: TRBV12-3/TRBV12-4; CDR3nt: TGTGCCAGCAGTTTTGGGATCGAAGCTTTCTTT; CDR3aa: CASSFGIEAFF
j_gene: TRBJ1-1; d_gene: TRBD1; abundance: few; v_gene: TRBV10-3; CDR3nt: TGTGCCACAGTTCCCTTTCCCGGGACAGGGTCCTTCTCTGAAGCTTTCTTT; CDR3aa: CATVPFPGTGSFSEAFF
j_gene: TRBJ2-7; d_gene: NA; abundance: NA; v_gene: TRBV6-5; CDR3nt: TGTGCCAGCAGTTACGGGGCCAAGCAGTACTTC; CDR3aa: CASSYGAKQYF
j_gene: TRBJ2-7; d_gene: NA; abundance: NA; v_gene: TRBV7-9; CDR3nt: TGTGCCAGCAGTCCCGGAGTAGCGGTAACCTACGAGCAGTACTTC; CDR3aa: CASSPGVAVTYEQYF
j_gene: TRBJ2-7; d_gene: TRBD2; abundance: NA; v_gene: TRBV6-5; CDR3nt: TGTGCCAGCAGTTCGGGACTAGCGGCCCCCGAGCAGTACTTC; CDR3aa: CASSSGLAAPEQYF
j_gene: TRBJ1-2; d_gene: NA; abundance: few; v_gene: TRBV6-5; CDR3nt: TGTGCCAGCAGTTACCTCACAGAAGACCCTGAAGGCTACACCTTC; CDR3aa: CASSYLTEDPEGYTF
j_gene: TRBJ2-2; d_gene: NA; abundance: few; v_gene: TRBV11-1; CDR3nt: TGTGCCAGCACTTCAGGTGGAAGCACCGGGGAGCTGTTTTTT; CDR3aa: CASTSGGSTGELFF
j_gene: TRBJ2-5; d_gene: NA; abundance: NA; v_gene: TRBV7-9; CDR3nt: TGTGCCAGCAGCGTACGGGGCACCAGGATGGGGACCCAGTACTTC; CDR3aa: CASSVRGTRMGTQYF
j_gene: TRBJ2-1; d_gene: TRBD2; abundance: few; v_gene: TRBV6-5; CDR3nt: TGTGCCAGCAGTTACCGGACTAGCGGGAGTTTCTCCTACAATGAGCAGTTCTTC; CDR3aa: CASSYRTSGSFSYNEQFF
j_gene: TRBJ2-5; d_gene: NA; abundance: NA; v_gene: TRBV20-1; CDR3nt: TGCAGTGCTAGACACACAGGGTACCAAGAGACCCAGTACTTC; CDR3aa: CSARHTGYQETQYF
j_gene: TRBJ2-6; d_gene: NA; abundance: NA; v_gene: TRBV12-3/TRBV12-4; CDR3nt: TGTGCCAGCAGCCTAGGGTCTGCTGGGGCCAACGTCCTGACTTTC; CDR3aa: CASSLGSAGANVLTF
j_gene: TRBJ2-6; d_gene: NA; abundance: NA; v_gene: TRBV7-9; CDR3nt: TGTGCCAGCAGCTTAGCGGAGGCTGGGGCCAACGTCCTGACTTTC; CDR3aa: CASSLAEAGANVLTF
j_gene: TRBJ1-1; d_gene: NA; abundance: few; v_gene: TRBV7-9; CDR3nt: TGTGCCAGCAGCCCGGACAGCACTGAAGCTTTCTTT; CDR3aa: CASSPDSTEAFF
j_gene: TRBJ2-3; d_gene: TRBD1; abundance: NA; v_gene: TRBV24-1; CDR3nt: TGTGCCACCAGTGATGTGGGACAGGGAGGCACAGATACGCAGTATTTT; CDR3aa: CATSDVGQGGTDTQYF
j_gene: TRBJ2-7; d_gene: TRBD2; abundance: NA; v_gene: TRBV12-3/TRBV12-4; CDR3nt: TGTGCCAGCAGTTTGGTACTAGCGGGAGCCGAGCAGTACTTC; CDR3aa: CASSLVLAGAEQYF